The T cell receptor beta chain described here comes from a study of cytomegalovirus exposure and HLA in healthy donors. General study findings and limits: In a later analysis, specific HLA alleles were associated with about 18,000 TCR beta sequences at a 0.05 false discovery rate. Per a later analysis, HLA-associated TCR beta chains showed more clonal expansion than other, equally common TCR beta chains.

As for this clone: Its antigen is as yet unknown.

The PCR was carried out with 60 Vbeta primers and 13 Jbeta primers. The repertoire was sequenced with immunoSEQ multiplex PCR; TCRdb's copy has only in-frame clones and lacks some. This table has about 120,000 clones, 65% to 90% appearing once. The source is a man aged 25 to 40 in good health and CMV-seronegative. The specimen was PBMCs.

CDR3 region: CASSSAGSTDTQYF. CDR3 in DNA: TGTGCCAGCAGCTCCGCCGGGTCGACAGATACGCAGTATTTT. The rearrangement joins TRBV5-6 to TRBJ2-3; D call uncertain. The length of the CDR3 is 14 residues. In germline, CDR1 is SGHDT, CDR2 YYEEEE. Trimming shortened V by 3 bases and J by 3 bases, and 11 bases separated the two germline ends.